The 2 T cell receptor beta chains presented below share a single source sample, sequenced in a study of OX40 agonist ivuxolimab in advanced cancers. The data were produced by immunoSEQ multiplex PCR, yet TCRdb's version contains in-frame clones alone and is incomplete. The sample lists tens of thousands of clones, 70% to 90% seen once, with roughly 4% in the top ten. This material consisted of CD4+ or CD8+ T cells sorted from blood, taken in a trial of the OX40 agonist ivuxolimab. The receptors originated from an adult with an advanced solid tumor such as melanoma, head and neck, liver or kidney cancer.

This clone was counted only a few times. J is TRBJ2-7 and V is TRBV5-5; D is unclear. The CDR3 is made up of 14 amino acids. V lost 1 base, J lost 6 bases, and 14 bases lay in between. The germline CDR1 and CDR2 sequences are SGHKS and YYEKEE (reference sequence). CDR3 region: CASSLSGGTREQYF. CDR3 DNA sequence: TGTGCCAGCAGCTTGTCAGGCGGTACTCGCGAGCAGTACTTC. The variable domain in full, completed from reference TRBV5-5 and TRBJ2-7, reads DAGVTQSPTHLIKTRGQQVTLRCSPISGHKSVSWYQQVLGQGPQFIFQYYEKEERGRGNFPDRFSARQFPNYSSELNVNALLLGDSALYLCASSLSGGTREQYFGPGTRLTVT.

This clone has just a few counts. J is TRBJ2-3 and V is TRBV6-5; D may be TRBD1 (6 bases). With 2 bases removed from V and 5 bases from J, the gap between germline ends came to 14 bases. CDR1 and CDR2 (germline): MNHEY, SVGAGI. This CDR3 comprises 15 residues. CDR3 loop: CASSYPTGGLDTQYF. CDR3 nucleotide sequence: TGTGCCAGCAGTTACCCGACAGGAGGACTAGATACGCAGTATTTT.